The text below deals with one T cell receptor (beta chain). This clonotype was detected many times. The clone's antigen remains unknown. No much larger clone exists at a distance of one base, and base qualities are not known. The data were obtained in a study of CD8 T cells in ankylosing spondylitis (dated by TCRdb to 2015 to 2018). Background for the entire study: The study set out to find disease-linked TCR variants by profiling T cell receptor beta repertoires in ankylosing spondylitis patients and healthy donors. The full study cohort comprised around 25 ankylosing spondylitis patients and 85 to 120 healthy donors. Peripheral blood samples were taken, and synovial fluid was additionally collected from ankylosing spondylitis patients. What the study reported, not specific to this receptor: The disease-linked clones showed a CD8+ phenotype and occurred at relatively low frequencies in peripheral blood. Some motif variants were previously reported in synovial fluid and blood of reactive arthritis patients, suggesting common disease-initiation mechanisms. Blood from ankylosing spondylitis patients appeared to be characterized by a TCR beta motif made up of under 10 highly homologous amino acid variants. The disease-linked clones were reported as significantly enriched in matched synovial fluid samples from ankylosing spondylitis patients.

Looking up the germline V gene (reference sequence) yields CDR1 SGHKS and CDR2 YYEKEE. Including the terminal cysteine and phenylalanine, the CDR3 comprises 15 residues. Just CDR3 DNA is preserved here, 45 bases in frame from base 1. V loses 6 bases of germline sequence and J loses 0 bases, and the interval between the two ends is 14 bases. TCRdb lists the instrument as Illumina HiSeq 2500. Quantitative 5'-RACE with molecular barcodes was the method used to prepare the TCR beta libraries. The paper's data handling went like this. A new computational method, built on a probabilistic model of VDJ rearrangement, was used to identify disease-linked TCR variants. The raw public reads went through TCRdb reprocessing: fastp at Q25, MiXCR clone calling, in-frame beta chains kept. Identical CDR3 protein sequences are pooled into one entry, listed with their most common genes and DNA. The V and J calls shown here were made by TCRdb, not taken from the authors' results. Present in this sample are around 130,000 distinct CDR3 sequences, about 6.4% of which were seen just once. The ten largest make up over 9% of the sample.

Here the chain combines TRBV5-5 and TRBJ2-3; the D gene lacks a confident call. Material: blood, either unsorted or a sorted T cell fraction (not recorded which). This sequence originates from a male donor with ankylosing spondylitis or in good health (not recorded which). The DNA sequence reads TGTGCCAGCATCCAACAGTTAACGAGCACAGATACGCAGTATTTT. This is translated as CASIQQLTSTDTQYF. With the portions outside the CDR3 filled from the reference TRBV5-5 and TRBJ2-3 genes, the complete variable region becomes DAGVTQSPTHLIKTRGQQVTLRCSPISGHKSVSWYQQVLGQGPQFIFQYYEKEERGRGNFPDRFSARQFPNYSSELNVNALLLGDSALYLCASIQQLTSTDTQYFGPGTRLTVL.